This T cell receptor (beta chain) was recovered during a study of T-cell memory formation after mild COVID-19. Study-wide results and limits: Clones shrinking from day 15 to 85 showed even CD4/CD8 mixes; later expanders tilted CD4+. A second wave of clones peaked on day 37, and their SARS-CoV-2 specificity went unconfirmed.

Constant-segment-primed 5'RACE gave TCR alpha and TCR beta cDNA libraries with sample barcodes and UMIs. TCRdb reprocessed the 5' RACE reads via MiXCR and lists one record per CDR3 protein. The profile shows about 560,000 distinct CDR3 sequences, 17% of them singletons. Ten or more counts support this clonotype. What it recognizes is unknown. Trimming shortened V by 1 base and J by 9 bases, and 19 bases separated the two germline ends. This CDR3 is built from 17 residues. The sequence derives from an adult woman who had mild COVID-19 (a few samples of this study predate the infection). Cell type and time point are not known. This chain connects TRBV12-3 or TRBV12-4 to TRBJ1-6; D ambiguous. The specimen sequenced was PBMCs or a T cell subset sorted from them (not recorded which). CDR3 DNA: TGTGCCAGCAGTTTAGTGCCCTGGACGCCTAGTCCTTCACCCCTCCACTTT. This encodes CASSLVPWTPSPSPLHF.